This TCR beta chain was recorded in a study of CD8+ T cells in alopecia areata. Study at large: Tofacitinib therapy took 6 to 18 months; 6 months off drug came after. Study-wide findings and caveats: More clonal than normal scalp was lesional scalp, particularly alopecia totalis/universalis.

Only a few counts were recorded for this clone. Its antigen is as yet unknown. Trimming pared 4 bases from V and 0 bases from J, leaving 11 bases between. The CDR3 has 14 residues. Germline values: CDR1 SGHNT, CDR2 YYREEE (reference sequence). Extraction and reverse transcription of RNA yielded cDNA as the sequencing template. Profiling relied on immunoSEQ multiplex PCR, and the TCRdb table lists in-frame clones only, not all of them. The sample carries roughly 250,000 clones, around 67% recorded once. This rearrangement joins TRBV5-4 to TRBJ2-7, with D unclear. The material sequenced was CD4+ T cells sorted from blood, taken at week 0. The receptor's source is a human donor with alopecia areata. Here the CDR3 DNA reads TGTGCCAGCAGCGCTACCTTCGGCTCCTACGAGCAGTACTTC. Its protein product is CASSATFGSYEQYF.